The 30 T cell receptor beta chains listed next were all sequenced from one sample in a study of cytomegalovirus exposure and HLA in healthy donors. With 60 Vbeta and 13 Jbeta primers, the PCR was carried out. The protocol was immunoSEQ multiplex PCR, while the TCRdb copy is restricted to in-frame clones and leaves out a portion. Found here are 160,000 or so clones, 70% to 85% of them singletons; the top ten hold under 8.5%. The material sequenced was PBMCs. These receptors were obtained from a woman aged 45-65 years in good health and CMV-seropositive.

V is TRBV5-4 and J is TRBJ2-7; weak D call: TRBD1 (5 bases). V lost 1 base and J 6 bases, leaving 11 bases between the germline ends. The CDR3 has 13 amino acids. Per the germline V gene, CDR1 is SGHNT and CDR2 is YYREEE (reference sequence). This chain's CDR3 is CASSLNSQGEQYF. The CDR3 nucleotides are TGTGCCAGCAGCTTGAATTCCCAGGGCGAGCAGTACTTC.

This sequence joins TRBV4-1 and TRBJ2-3; 7 bases match TRBD2. This CDR3 has 15 amino acids. Germline lookup yields CDR1 MGHRA and CDR2 YSYEKL. The junction had 6 bases not matched to a gene; V was cut back by 2 bases and J by 4 bases. CDR3 sequence (DNA): TGCGCCAGCAGCCAACTGGGAGGGTTTCCAGATACGCAGTATTTT. This sequence encodes CASSQLGGFPDTQYF.

This clone was observed once. The genes are TRBV27 and TRBJ2-1; D is uncertain. CDR1 is MNHEY, CDR2 SMNVEV, per germline (reference sequence). This CDR3 contains 13 residues. The V end lost 1 base, the J end lost 10 bases, and 11 bases lay between the germline ends. The CDR3 protein is CASSLFTREEQFF. The CDR3 nucleotides are TGTGCCAGCAGTTTATTTACCCGAGAGGAGCAGTTCTTC.

The rearrangement uses TRBV7-2 and TRBJ2-1; D is possibly TRBD2 (7 bases). The CDR3 runs 15 residues. Germline assignment: CDR1 SGHTA and CDR2 FQGNSA. Trimming left V 5 bases short and J 2 bases short, with 13 bases between. The CDR3 nucleotides read TGTGCCAGCAGCCCTAGGGGGGGAGCCTACAATGAGCAGTTCTTC. It translates to CASSPRGGAYNEQFF.

This clone was seen more than once but under ten times. V and J are TRBV27 and TRBJ1-2, with D hard to call. Trimming left V 3 bases short and J 2 bases short, with 7 bases between. CDR3 length: 13 amino acids. Germline lookup yields CDR1 MNHEY and CDR2 SMNVEV (reference sequence). The DNA of the CDR3 is TGTGCCAGCAGTTTCAGTGTAAACTATGGCTACACCTTC. Amino acid sequence: CASSFSVNYGYTF.

CDR3 region: CASSPPDSYEQYF. The CDR3 bases are TGTGCCAGCAGCCCCCCAGACTCCTACGAGCAGTACTTC. The chain carries TRBV6-6 and TRBJ2-7; D is unresolved. Germline CDR1 MNHNY, CDR2 SVGAGI (reference sequence). V lost 6 bases, J lost 0 bases, and 9 bases lay in between. The CDR3 consists of 13 residues.

V and J are TRBV6-5 and TRBJ1-5, with a weak D call TRBD1 (6 bases). Between the trimmed V and J ends, which lost 2 bases and 2 bases, there was a span of 7 bases. Germline V lookup: CDR1 MNHEY, CDR2 SVGAGI. The CDR3 has 14 amino acids. Here the CDR3 DNA reads TGTGCCAGCAGTTACGGGGGCGGCAATCAGCCCCAGCATTTT. It is translated as CASSYGGGNQPQHF.

CDR3 coding DNA: TGTGCCAGCAGCGCCGGACTAGCGGGGGCCACCTACGAGCAGTACTTC. Amino acids: CASSAGLAGATYEQYF. The rearrangement links TRBV7-9 to TRBJ2-7, with 13 nucleotides matching TRBD2. The CDR3 covers 16 residues. CDR1 and CDR2 (germline): SEHNR, FQNEAQ (reference sequence). The J segment lost 2 bases and the V segment lost 5 bases, leaving 6 bases of the junction unmatched.

The chain couples TRBV5-1 to TRBJ2-1; a weak D match, TRBD1 (7 bases). Germline loops: CDR1 SGHRS, CDR2 YFSETQ. CDR3 length: 14 residues. V was clipped by 0 bases and J by 9 bases, with 13 bases between them. Written as DNA, the CDR3 is TGCGCCAGCAGCTTGGGACAGGGAGGCGGTGAGCAGTTCTTC. Residues: CASSLGQGGGEQFF.

This chain links TRBV6-1 with TRBJ1-6, with D perhaps TRBD1 (6 bases). V lost 11 bases, J lost 4 bases, and 18 bases lay in between. Germline CDR1 MNHNS, CDR2 SASEGT. The CDR3 sequence is 15 residues long. The CDR3 sequence is CAGQLRGAYNSPLHF. DNA of the CDR3: TGTGCCGGCCAACTACGGGGGGCTTATAATTCACCCCTCCACTTT.

The rearrangement uses TRBV7-8 and TRBJ2-3, with D possibly matching TRBD1 (5 bases). From germline, CDR1 is SGHVS and CDR2 FQNEAQ. Trimming left V 3 bases short and J 2 bases short, with 6 bases between. This CDR3 region has 13 residues. CDR3 residues: CASSFGATDTQYF. The CDR3 DNA reads as TGTGCCAGCAGCTTTGGGGCCACAGATACGCAGTATTTT.

This sequence joins TRBV7-2 and TRBJ2-7; 8 nucleotides agree with TRBD2. Germline CDR1 and CDR2: SGHTA and FQGNSA. This CDR3 comprises 16 residues. The V gene end was trimmed by 2 bases and the J gene end by 3 bases; junction bases not matched to a gene: 9. CDR3 residues: CASSLSNGGAFYEQYF. CDR3 in DNA: TGTGCCAGCAGCTTATCTAACGGGGGGGCCTTCTACGAGCAGTACTTC.

The chain couples TRBV28 to TRBJ1-2, with a tentative D call TRBD1 (6 bases). The V end was cut by 8 bases, the J end by 1 base, with 17 bases between. Germline V CDR1 and CDR2: MDHEN, SYDVKM. This CDR3 has 15 amino acids. CDR3 bases: TGTGCCAGCCTCCTGGGGGCAGGGCTTAACTATGGCTACACCTTC. Encoded protein: CASLLGAGLNYGYTF.

This rearrangement joins TRBV5-4 to TRBJ2-3, with D uncertain. The ends were cut back, 5 bases at V and 1 base at J, with 14 bases in the middle. The CDR3 is made up of 15 amino acids. The germline CDR1 and CDR2 sequences are SGHNT and YYREEE (reference sequence). The CDR3 coding sequence is TGTGCCAGCAGTTTATTGTCGGGTGGCACAGATACGCAGTATTTT. Translated: CASSLLSGGTDTQYF.

A note on this clone: Other DNA sequences from this sample encode an identical CDR3 as well. The chain recombines TRBV7-2 with TRBJ2-1; D is perhaps TRBD1 (6 bases). The germline V gene has CDR1 SGHTA and CDR2 FQGNSA. V was shortened by 4 bases and J by 8 bases, with 21 bases between the two germline ends. This CDR3 comprises 16 residues. The CDR3 loop is CASSSHRDTTGHEQFF. The CDR3 coding sequence is TGTGCCAGCAGCTCCCACCGGGACACTACCGGCCATGAGCAGTTCTTC. The variable domain in full, completed from reference TRBV7-2 and TRBJ2-1, reads GAGVSQSPSNKVTEKGKDVELRCDPISGHTALYWYRQSLGQGLEFLIYFQGNSAPDKSGLPSDRFSAERTGGSVSTLTIQRTQQEDSAVYLCASSSHRDTTGHEQFFGPGTRLTVL.

This clone was seen more than once but under ten times. The V and J genes are TRBV6-5 and TRBJ1-3, with a possible D match to TRBD1 (5 bases). The CDR3 covers 13 residues. V was trimmed by 5 bases and J by 7 bases, leaving 12 bases between them. Germline CDR1 and CDR2: MNHEY and SVGAGI. CDR3 sequence reads: CASSPLGGNTIYF. The DNA of the CDR3 is TGTGCCAGCAGTCCCCTTGGGGGGAACACCATATATTTT.

The rearrangement joins TRBV23-1 to TRBJ2-5, with D unclear. TRBV23-1 is an ORF, with its function uncertain. This CDR3 spans 13 amino acids. Trimming took 2 bases from V and 4 from J, leaving 8 bases between them. The CDR3 DNA follows: TGCGCCAGCAGTCAAGAGGCCGCAGAGACCCAGTACTTC. This codes for CASSQEAAETQYF.

The V call is TRBV9, the J call TRBJ2-3; the D is unclear. Trimming cost V 0 bases and J 5 bases, with 4 bases left between them. This CDR3 is 12 amino acids long. Germline assignment: CDR1 SGDLS and CDR2 YYNGEE. The CDR3 here is CASSVAVDTQYF. Here the CDR3 DNA reads TGTGCCAGCAGCGTAGCCGTAGATACGCAGTATTTT. The full variable domain, completed using reference TRBV9 and TRBJ2-3, is DSGVTQTPKHLITATGQRVTLRCSPRSGDLSVYWYQQSLDQGLQFLIQYYNGEERAKGNILERFSAQQFPDLHSELNLSSLELGDSALYFCASSVAVDTQYFGPGTRLTVL.

This sequence joins TRBV2 and TRBJ1-2; a weak D match, TRBD1 (6 bases). The V end was cut by 6 bases, the J end by 4 bases, with 18 bases between. Germline V gives CDR1 SNHLY, CDR2 FYNNEI. CDR3 length: 15 amino acids. This CDR3 is CASRGQQGRTYGYTF. The CDR3 nucleotides read TGTGCCAGCAGGGGCCAACAGGGACGGACCTATGGCTACACCTTC.

The V call is TRBV7-6, the J call TRBJ1-5, with D perhaps matching TRBD1 (5 bases). Germline V gene sequence: CDR1 SGHVS, CDR2 FNYEAQ. The CDR3 length is 15 residues. Between the trimmed V and J ends, which lost 5 bases and 3 bases, there was a span of 14 bases. The CDR3 DNA reads as TGTGCCAGCAGCATGGGGGGTGGGGACAATCAGCCCCAGCATTTT. Protein product: CASSMGGGDNQPQHF.

The V call is TRBV2, the J call TRBJ1-2, with D perhaps TRBD1 (5 bases). The length of the CDR3 is 15 residues. With 3 bases removed from V and 2 bases from J, the gap between germline ends came to 13 bases. Germline V gene data show CDR1 as SNHLY and CDR2 as FYNNEI. Here the CDR3 reads CASSEGAGPNYGYTF. CDR3 nucleotides: TGTGCCAGCAGTGAGGGCGCAGGGCCGAACTATGGCTACACCTTC. The full variable domain, its missing parts supplied by reference TRBV2 and TRBJ1-2, is EPEVTQTPSHQVTQMGQEVILRCVPISNHLYFYWYRQILGQKVEFLVSFYNNEISEKSEIFDDQFSVERPDGSNFTLKIRSTKLEDSAMYFCASSEGAGPNYGYTFGSGTRLTVV.

Note on this clone: At one end, the junction sequence differs from germline, possibly due to a read error. The chain combines TRBV19 with TRBJ1-4; D ambiguous. This CDR3 contains 15 residues. Germline V lookup: CDR1 LNHDA, CDR2 SQIVND (reference sequence). CDR3 residues: CASTLEGGPGEQLFF. Here the CDR3 DNA reads TGTGCCAGTACCCTAGAAGGAGGGCCCGGTGAACAACTGTTTTTT.

The V call is TRBV19, the J call TRBJ1-4; TRBD1 aligns across 8 bases. The germline CDR1 and CDR2 sequences are LNHDA and SQIVND (reference sequence). J was trimmed by 2 bases and V by 6 bases; bases with no gene match: 5. This CDR3 contains 15 residues. The DNA of the CDR3 is TGTGCCAGTAGATCATGGGACAGGACTAATGAAAAACTGTTTTTT. It translates to CASRSWDRTNEKLFF.

The DNA of the CDR3 is TGTGCCAGCAGCTTAGACCCGACAGGGGGCGGCTACACCTTC. This codes for CASSLDPTGGGYTF. V is TRBV7-2 and J is TRBJ1-2; 10 bases agree with TRBD1. CDR1 SGHTA and CDR2 FQGNSA come from the germline V gene. This CDR3 has 14 amino acids. With V trimmed by 1 base and J by 8 bases, 4 bases remained unmatched.

The table lists this clone with a count of one. The chain links TRBV10-2 to TRBJ2-7; tentative D call: TRBD1 (6 bases). Germline CDR1 is WSHSY and CDR2 is SAAADI. V lost 6 bases and J lost 3, with 18 bases in between. The CDR3 sequence is 15 residues long. The CDR3 here is CASRDIQGSGYEQYF. CDR3 bases: TGCGCCAGCAGGGATATACAGGGTTCAGGCTACGAGCAGTACTTC.

The rearrangement uses TRBV9 and TRBJ1-4, with D uncertain. Germline CDR1 and CDR2: SGDLS and YYNGEE. The V end lost 4 bases, the J end lost 6 bases, and 10 bases lay between the germline ends. This CDR3 spans 13 amino acids. As DNA, the CDR3 is TGTGCCAGCAGCTCCGGGATGGATGAAAAACTGTTTTTT. Amino acids: CASSSGMDEKLFF.

CDR3 sequence reads: CASSLVVDVDRQGNNDTQYF. CDR3 sequence (DNA): TGTGCCAGCAGCTTAGTGGTAGATGTGGACAGACAGGGGAATAATGATACGCAGTATTTT. The V call is TRBV11-3, the J call TRBJ2-3; 8 nucleotides line up with TRBD1. Trimming took 1 base from V and 6 from J; bases not matched to a gene: 21. The CDR3 extends over 20 amino acids. Per the germline V gene, CDR1 is SGHNT and CDR2 is YENEEA.

This sequence joins TRBV18 and TRBJ2-1; D is possibly TRBD2 (5 bases). The CDR3 totals 14 residues. From germline, CDR1 is KGHSH and CDR2 LQKENI. Trimming pared 3 bases from V and 7 bases from J, leaving 13 bases between. The CDR3: CASSPRADANEQFF. CDR3 nucleotide sequence: TGTGCCAGCTCACCGAGGGCAGACGCGAATGAGCAGTTCTTC.

CDR3 DNA: TGCGCCAGCAGCCTACGACAGGGAAACACCGGGGAGCTGTTTTTT. This gives the protein CASSLRQGNTGELFF. The chain is built from TRBV4-1 and TRBJ2-2; 7 bases align to TRBD1. There are 15 residues in the CDR3. Looked up from germline, CDR1 is MGHRA and CDR2 is YSYEKL. V trimming: 4 bases; J trimming: 2 bases; junction bases outside the gene matches: 4.

The CDR3 DNA sequence: TGTGCCAGCAGCTTACGGACAGGGAGCTCACCCCTCCACTTT. Translating it yields CASSLRTGSSPLHF. The chain employs TRBV5-6 and TRBJ1-6; 8 bases are shared with TRBD1. Germline V gene sequence: CDR1 SGHDT, CDR2 YYEEEE. The CDR3 loop spans 14 amino acids. V lost 2 bases and J lost 10; bases outside the gene matches: 5. Supplemented by reference TRBV5-6 and TRBJ1-6, the full variable domain reads DAGVTQSPTHLIKTRGQQVTLRCSPKSGHDTVSWYQQALGQGPQFIFQYYEEEERQRGNFPDRFSGHQFPNYSSELNVNALLLGDSALYLCASSLRTGSSPLHFGNGTRLTVT.